Listed here are 20 T cell receptor beta chains from one sample, sequenced in a study of shared clonotypes between healthy human individuals. Naive-designated CD8 cells lacked CD45RO, were positively enriched for CCR7, and omitted terminally differentiated effector memory CD45RA+ cells. Data came from immunoSEQ multiplex PCR; TCRdb stores just in-frame clones and leaves some out. The table lists 2 million or so clones, about 95% of them singletons. The material sequenced was naive CD8+ T cells sorted from blood. The receptors here all came from a man aged 18 to 30 in good health.

The CDR3 DNA reads as TGTGCCAGCAGTGAGATCAGGGGATTCACTGAAGCTTTCTTT. Translated, it gives CASSEIRGFTEAFF. The V gene is TRBV6-1, the J gene TRBJ1-1, with TRBD1 as a possible D gene (6 bases). Germline CDR1 and CDR2: MNHNS and SASEGT. Deletions cut 3 bases from V and 4 bases from J, with 12 bases between. The CDR3 is made up of 14 amino acids.

The V call is TRBV5-6, the J call TRBJ2-1; D not certain. The CDR3 extends over 14 amino acids. Trimming took off 0 bases at V and 1 base at J, with 5 bases between the two ends. Germline CDR1 is SGHDT and CDR2 is YYEEEE. In DNA form, the CDR3 reads TGTGCCAGCAGCTTGGCGTGGTCCTACAATGAGCAGTTCTTC. It codes for CASSLAWSYNEQFF.

Regarding this clone: Different DNA sequences within this sample yield the same CDR3. The rearrangement uses TRBV11-2 and TRBJ2-7, with D unresolved. V dropped 1 base and J dropped 1 base, with 5 bases sitting between them. This CDR3 comprises 13 residues. In germline, CDR1 is SGHAT, CDR2 FQNNGV. The CDR3 here is CASSLGGSYEQYF. The CDR3 DNA reads TGTGCCAGCAGCTTAGGGGGTTCCTACGAGCAGTACTTC.

Of note for this clone: The same CDR3 is also encoded by other DNA sequences in this sample. The chain couples TRBV10-3 to TRBJ1-5; maybe TRBD1 (5 bases). This CDR3 has 16 amino acids. Between the trimmed V and J ends, which lost 2 bases and 1 base, there was a span of 12 bases. CDR1 and CDR2 (germline): ENHRY, SYGVKD. The CDR3 DNA follows: TGTGCCATCAGTGAGGCCGGGACGTCGAGCAATCAGCCCCAGCATTTT. Its translation is CAISEAGTSSNQPQHF.

The gene calls are TRBV13 and TRBJ2-3; D possibly corresponds to TRBD1 (5 bases). Germline V gives CDR1 PRHDT, CDR2 FYEKMQ (reference sequence). This CDR3 has 15 residues. With 4 bases removed from V and 3 bases from J, the gap between germline ends came to 14 bases. CDR3 sequence (DNA): TGTGCCAGCAGCTACCAGGGCCATAGGACAGATACGCAGTATTTT. Translating gives CASSYQGHRTDTQYF.

A single count supports this clone. V and J are TRBV7-9 and TRBJ2-2; D unclear. Germline V gene sequence: CDR1 SEHNR, CDR2 FQNEAQ (reference sequence). The CDR3 runs 11 residues. The V and J ends lost 6 bases and 8 bases respectively, with 7 bases between them. The CDR3 coding sequence is TGTGCCAGCAGAGGGTCGGGGGAGCTGTTTTTT. This gives the protein CASRGSGELFF.

V gene TRBV6-5 combines with J gene TRBJ2-7, with 8 bases identical to TRBD2. The CDR3 runs to 13 residues. The J segment lost 3 bases and the V segment lost 8 bases, leaving 6 bases of the junction unmatched. Germline V lookup: CDR1 MNHEY, CDR2 SVGAGI. CDR3 nucleotide sequence: TGTGCCAGCGTGATAGCGGGGAACTACGAGCAGTACTTC. Encoded protein: CASVIAGNYEQYF.

About this clone: This same CDR3 is encoded by further DNA sequences in the sample. The V call is TRBV29-1, the J call TRBJ1-1; D possibly corresponds to TRBD1 (6 bases). The germline V and J ends were trimmed by 4 bases and 0 bases, with 9 bases remaining between them. The length of the CDR3 is 13 residues. Germline-derived CDR1 and CDR2 are SQVTM and ANQGSEA. The CDR3 loop is CSVGQVLNTEAFF. CDR3 in DNA: TGCAGCGTTGGACAGGTACTGAACACTGAAGCTTTCTTT.

This chain joins TRBV19 and TRBJ2-1, with 7 bases fitting TRBD2. V trimming: 3 bases; J trimming: 8 bases; junction bases outside the gene matches: 4. The CDR3 totals 13 residues. CDR1 is LNHDA and CDR2 is SQIVND in the germline V gene (reference sequence). DNA for the CDR3: TGTGCCAGTAGTATGGGGGGGGTCGATGAGCAGTTCTTC. Protein: CASSMGGVDEQFF.

The genes are TRBV11-2 and TRBJ2-5; D call uncertain. The germline gives CDR1 SGHAT, CDR2 FQNNGV. CDR3 length: 13 amino acids. V was cut by 4 bases and J by 4 bases, with 10 bases left in between. As DNA, the CDR3 is TGTGCCAGCAGCTCACGGATTCTAGAGACCCAGTACTTC. It encodes CASSSRILETQYF.

The sample holds one count of this clone. V and J are TRBV11-2 and TRBJ2-3, with unresolved D. The CDR3 has 10 amino acids. V lost 3 bases, J lost 14 bases, and 9 bases lay in between. CDR1 is SGHAT and CDR2 is FQNNGV in the germline V gene. The CDR3 spells CASSFCPGYF. CDR3 coding DNA: TGTGCCAGCAGCTTCTGTCCCGGGTATTTT.

The genes are TRBV6-1 and TRBJ2-7; unclear D gene. The CDR3 consists of 15 residues. The V and J ends lost 1 base and 1 base respectively, with 11 bases between them. Germline CDR1 reads MNHNS; CDR2 reads SASEGT. The CDR3 protein is CASSEDGYRSYEQYF. DNA of the CDR3: TGTGCCAGCAGTGAAGATGGGTACCGGTCCTACGAGCAGTACTTC.

The gene calls are TRBV4-1 and TRBJ1-5, with TRBD1 identical over 8 bases. Germline assignment: CDR1 MGHRA and CDR2 YSYEKL. The J segment lost 5 bases and the V segment lost 4 bases, leaving 16 bases of the junction unmatched. This CDR3 is built from 18 residues. CDR3 bases: TGCGCCAGCAGCCCCTATGGGGCGGCGGGGACAGGCCATCAGCCCCAGCATTTT. Encoded protein: CASSPYGAAGTGHQPQHF.

The chain recombines TRBV9 with TRBJ2-2, with unresolved D. The CDR3 runs 15 residues. The V and J ends lost 0 bases and 6 bases respectively, with 12 bases between them. Germline loops: CDR1 SGDLS, CDR2 YYNGEE. The CDR3 nucleotides are TGTGCCAGCAGCGTAGGGGCTAACGAAGCCGGGGAGCTGTTTTTT. Its translation: CASSVGANEAGELFF.

This chain links TRBV19 with TRBJ1-4, with D perhaps matching TRBD1 (5 bases). CDR1 and CDR2 from the germline V gene are LNHDA and SQIVND (reference sequence). V lost 1 base and J lost 0, with 12 bases in between. The CDR3 covers 17 residues. The CDR3 DNA is TGTGCCAGTAGTATAGGGGACCGGCTTGCAACTAATGAAAAACTGTTTTTT. Translated: CASSIGDRLATNEKLFF.

V and J are TRBV9 and TRBJ1-4, with a tentative D call TRBD1 (6 bases). This CDR3 has 15 residues. Between the trimmed V and J ends, which lost 5 bases and 8 bases, there was a span of 19 bases. Germline-derived CDR1 and CDR2 are SGDLS and YYNGEE. CDR3 loop: CASSLTTGNGEKLFF. Here the CDR3 DNA reads TGTGCCAGCAGTCTCACTACAGGGAATGGAGAAAAACTGTTTTTT.

This sequence joins TRBV19 and TRBJ1-1; D ambiguous. Germline V lookup: CDR1 LNHDA, CDR2 SQIVND (reference sequence). Trimming stripped 10 bases from V and 1 base from J, with 10 bases between. This CDR3 is 12 amino acids long. CDR3 residues: CAIRTGNTEAFF. CDR3 coding DNA: TGTGCCATCAGGACGGGGAACACTGAAGCTTTCTTT.

This chain uses TRBV4-3 with TRBJ2-5, with 12 nucleotides matching TRBD1. CDR3 length: 15 amino acids. Per germline, CDR1 LGHNA and CDR2 YSLEER. V was clipped by 3 bases and J by 5 bases; unmatched bases: 4. In DNA form, the CDR3 reads TGCGCCAGCAGCCACGGGACAGGGGGCTCCGAGACCCAGTACTTC. Its translation is CASSHGTGGSETQYF.

The rearrangement uses TRBV9 and TRBJ2-6; 7 positions agree with TRBD1. Trimming cost V 0 bases and J 2 bases; bases outside gene matches: 5. CDR1 is SGDLS and CDR2 is YYNGEE in the germline V gene. The CDR3 has 17 residues. Here the CDR3 DNA reads TGTGCCAGCAGCGTAGATCCTGGACAGGCTGGGGCCAACGTCCTGACTTTC. It yields the protein CASSVDPGQAGANVLTF.

CDR3: CASSDRAGEGTEAFF. In DNA, the CDR3 is TGCGCCAGCAGTGATCGGGCGGGGGAAGGCACTGAAGCTTTCTTT. V is TRBV10-1 and J is TRBJ1-1; tentatively, D is TRBD1 (5 bases). This CDR3 is built from 15 residues. From germline, CDR1 is WNHNN and CDR2 SYGVQD (reference sequence). Trimming took off 3 bases at V and 4 bases at J, with 15 bases between the two ends.